This record concerns one T cell receptor (beta chain) sequence. Between the trimmed V and J ends, which lost 9 bases and 5 bases, there was a span of 19 bases. The germline CDR1 and CDR2 sequences are SGHTA and FQGTGA. The CDR3 extends over 15 amino acids. The data stem from a study of blood T cell repertoires in COVID-19. Only in-frame clones appear in the TCRdb table, and some are missing; sequencing was by immunoSEQ multiplex PCR. The sample lists 210,000 or so clones; approximately 90% were seen once. Sequenced material: peripheral blood. This chain links TRBV7-3 with TRBJ2-2, with D maybe TRBD2 (6 bases). The TCR was taken from a young man with COVID-19, enrolled during active disease. CDR3 DNA: TGTGCCAGTACATACGGACCCCGGGGGACCGGGGAGCTGTTTTTT. Residues: CASTYGPRGTGELFF. Looking up the rest from reference TRBV7-3 and TRBJ2-2 gives the full variable domain: GAGVSQTPSNKVTEKGKYVELRCDPISGHTALYWYRQSLGQGPEFLIYFQGTGAADDSGLPNDRFFAVRPEGSVSTLKIQRTERGDSAVYLCASTYGPRGTGELFFGEGSRLTVL.